A selection of T cell receptor beta chains follows, all from one sample in a study of T-cell reconstitution after alpha-beta-depleted transplantation in children. TCRdb re-analysed the PCR reads in MiXCR, keeping a single row per CDR3 protein. In the table there are roughly 310,000 distinct CDR3 sequences, 23% of which are singletons. The specimen was PBMCs, mostly from graft donor cells, collected 180 days after TCRalphabeta/CD19-depleted stem cell transplant. Receptors were obtained from a male patient between 10 and 17 years old who had a stem cell transplant for acute lymphoblastic leukemia, so the T cells may come from the graft donor. The CDR3 runs from the conserved cysteine through the conserved F or W. A D gene is named only where the DNA matches it firmly. Not every row has a clone size; where given, it reads once, few, many or a size class.

v_call	j_call	d_call	clone_size	cdr3_aa	cdr3_nt
TRBV7-9	TRBJ2-1	-	few	CASSSEAFWEWFF	TGTGCCAGCAGCTCGGAAGCCTTCTGGGAGTGGTTCTTC
TRBV12-3/TRBV12-4	TRBJ2-1	-	-	CASRGFRASHFSYNEQFF	TGTGCCAGCAGGGGATTCCGGGCCTCCCACTTCTCCTACAATGAGCAGTTCTTC
TRBV21-1	TRBJ2-3	-	-	CASSIPHGRGRLDTQYF	TGTGCCAGCAGCATCCCCCACGGCAGGGGAAGGCTAGATACGCAGTATTTT
TRBV7-3	TRBJ2-1	TRBD1	few	CASSTRQGPYNEQFF	TGTGCCAGCAGCACAAGACAGGGGCCCTACAATGAGCAGTTCTTC
TRBV7-9	TRBJ2-3	-	-	CASRTTSVDTQYF	TGTGCCAGCAGGACAACTAGTGTCGATACGCAGTATTTT
TRBV7-8	TRBJ2-7	-	few	CASSDYEQYF	TGTGCCAGCAGTGACTACGAGCAGTACTTC
TRBV24-1	TRBJ2-7	TRBD1	few	CATSDNTGTGDFYEQYF	TGTGCCACCAGTGATAACACCGGGACAGGGGACTTCTACGAGCAGTACTTC
TRBV11-1	TRBJ2-6	-	-	CASSSALDGFFPGANVLTF	TGTGCCAGCAGCTCCGCATTGGACGGGTTTTTCCCTGGGGCCAACGTCCTGACTTTC
TRBV12-3/TRBV12-4	TRBJ2-3	-	few	CASRPGPRDTDTQYF	TGTGCCAGCAGACCCGGGCCTCGGGACACAGATACGCAGTATTTT
TRBV5-1	TRBJ2-1	TRBD2	-	CASSFHLRTSGYNEQFF	TGCGCCAGCAGCTTTCACCTTAGGACTAGCGGATACAATGAGCAGTTCTTC
TRBV20-1	TRBJ2-3	TRBD2	few	CSAAPGTRGWAQYF	TGCAGTGCTGCCCCAGGGACTAGGGGTTGGGCGCAGTATTTT
TRBV5-1	TRBJ1-1	-	-	CASRFVSNTEAFF	TGCGCCAGCAGATTTGTCTCAAACACTGAAGCTTTCTTT
TRBV6-5	TRBJ1-1	-	-	CASSYRSYWDATSRGAFF	TGTGCCAGCAGTTACAGGAGTTATTGGGACGCAACTTCTCGAGGAGCTTTCTTT
TRBV5-1	TRBJ2-1	-	-	CASSLLPGLGNNEQFF	TGCGCCAGCAGCCTCCTTCCAGGATTAGGAAACAATGAGCAGTTCTTC
TRBV12-3/TRBV12-4	TRBJ2-6	TRBD1	few	CASSLRFIGGAGANVLTF	TGTGCCAGCAGTTTAAGGTTTATAGGGGGCGCCGGGGCCAACGTCCTGACTTTC
TRBV20-1	TRBJ1-1	-	few	CSALGAPNTEAFF	TGCAGTGCTCTAGGGGCCCCGAACACTGAAGCCTTCTTT
TRBV7-3	TRBJ2-3	TRBD2	-	CASSLIGSGLGRGDTQYF	TGTGCCAGCAGCTTAATTGGTTCGGGACTAGGGCGAGGAGATACGCAGTATTTT
TRBV20-1	TRBJ2-7	-	-	CSASVLYEQYF	TGCAGTGCTAGCGTTTTGTACGAGCAGTACTTC
TRBV4-1	TRBJ1-2	TRBD1	-	CASSQDPGQNYGYTF	TGCGCCAGCAGCCAAGACCCGGGACAGAACTATGGCTACACCTTC
TRBV7-9	TRBJ1-1	TRBD1	-	CASTTDTSGQGTLEAFF	TGTGCCAGCACGACTGATACTTCAGGACAGGGGACCTTGGAGGCTTTCTTT
TRBV28	TRBJ1-3	-	-	CASSLHRRNTIYF	TGTGCCAGCAGTTTACATAGGAGAAACACCATATATTTT
TRBV20-1	TRBJ2-5	-	-	CSASRTIQETQYF	TGCAGTGCTAGTCGTACAATCCAAGAGACCCAGTACTTC
TRBV27	TRBJ2-7	-	-	CASSLYPTGSYEQYF	TGTGCCAGCAGTTTATACCCGACAGGTTCCTACGAGCAGTACTTC
TRBV5-1	TRBJ1-1	-	-	CASSLVRTNAGRPEAFF	TGCGCCAGCAGCTTGGTAAGGACTAACGCGGGAAGGCCTGAAGCTTTCTTT
TRBV7-9	TRBJ2-3	-	-	CASNTRTKSSDTQYF	TGTGCCAGCAACACCCGGACAAAAAGTTCAGATACGCAGTATTTT
TRBV6-5	TRBJ2-7	-	few	CASSYQLGDKAYEQYF	TGTGCCAGCAGTTACCAGCTCGGGGACAAGGCTTACGAGCAGTACTTC
TRBV5-1	TRBJ1-4	-	-	CASRRSATNEKLFF	TGCGCCAGCCGTCGCTCTGCAACTAATGAAAAACTGTTTTTT
TRBV27	TRBJ1-2	-	-	CASSLSGPGGYTF	TGTGCCAGCAGTTTATCAGGGCCGGGAGGCTACACCTTC
TRBV29-1	TRBJ2-7	-	few	CSAQAGSSYEQYF	TGCAGCGCCCAGGCAGGGAGTTCCTACGAGCAGTACTTC
TRBV20-1	TRBJ2-1	-	many	CSASGPGYNEQFF	TGCAGTGCTAGTGGGCCAGGCTACAATGAGCAGTTCTTC
TRBV7-9	TRBJ2-1	-	-	CASSMGHVLFNEQFF	TGTGCCAGCAGCATGGGACACGTCCTATTCAATGAGCAGTTCTTC
TRBV24-1	TRBJ2-1	TRBD1	-	CATSDLHRDRGREVNEQFF	TGTGCCACCAGTGATTTGCACCGGGACAGGGGGCGCGAGGTCAATGAGCAGTTCTTC
TRBV4-1	TRBJ2-1	-	few	CASSQLAFRLNEQFF	TGCGCCAGCAGCCAACTTGCGTTCCGTCTCAATGAGCAGTTCTTC
TRBV7-7	TRBJ2-7	TRBD1	-	CASSHRGSHEQYF	TGTGCCAGCAGCCACAGGGGTAGCCACGAGCAGTACTTC
TRBV12-3/TRBV12-4	TRBJ2-5	-	few	CASTIRGKGKETQYF	TGTGCCAGCACCATCAGGGGTAAAGGGAAGGAGACCCAGTACTTC
TRBV6-5	TRBJ2-5	-	-	CASSSYSGTGQETQYF	TGTGCCAGCAGTTCTTATAGCGGGACAGGGCAAGAGACCCAGTACTTC
TRBV12-3/TRBV12-4	TRBJ1-1	-	few	CASSAPSFRNTEAFF	TGTGCCAGCAGCGCTCCCTCCTTTAGGAACACTGAAGCTTTCTTT
TRBV12-3/TRBV12-4	TRBJ2-2	TRBD1	-	CASNGQGTAGELFF	TGTGCCAGCAACGGACAGGGGACGGCCGGGGAGCTGTTTTTT
TRBV9	TRBJ2-1	TRBD2	few	CASSTRPGLAYNEQFF	TGTGCCAGCAGCACCAGACCGGGACTAGCCTACAATGAGCAGTTCTTC
TRBV7-9	TRBJ2-3	-	-	CASSARQAASTDTQYF	TGTGCCAGCAGCGCCCGCCAAGCGGCCTCCACAGATACGCAGTATTTT
TRBV27	TRBJ2-3	-	few	CASSLGAAYTQYF	TGTGCCAGCAGTTTAGGGGCCGCCTATACGCAGTATTTT
TRBV27	TRBJ2-1	-	-	CASMSMGGNEQFF	TGTGCCAGCATGTCTATGGGTGGCAATGAGCAGTTCTTC
TRBV7-2	TRBJ1-1	-	-	CASSLVTRGKLNTEAFF	TGTGCCAGCAGCTTAGTCACTCGGGGGAAATTGAACACTGAAGCTTTCTTT
TRBV20-1	TRBJ2-7	-	many	CSARMGLETGEQYF	TGCAGTGCTAGAATGGGCCTAGAAACGGGGGAGCAGTACTTC
TRBV12-3/TRBV12-4	TRBJ2-7	-	-	CASRPGADRDPPYEQYF	TGTGCCAGCAGACCGGGGGCCGACCGGGACCCCCCCTACGAGCAGTACTTC
TRBV5-1	TRBJ2-5	-	many	CASSLRQETQYF	TGCGCCAGCAGCTTGAGGCAAGAGACCCAGTACTTC
TRBV4-2	TRBJ2-1	-	-	CASSLSVDYNNEQFF	TGTGCCAGCAGCCTGTCGGTGGACTACAACAATGAGCAGTTCTTC
TRBV12-3/TRBV12-4	TRBJ1-1	-	-	CASSSQTVLNTEAFF	TGTGCCAGCAGTTCCCAGACAGTGTTGAACACTGAAGCTTTCTTT
TRBV29-1	TRBJ1-3	-	-	CSVYGLGGNTIYF	TGCAGCGTGTATGGGCTGGGCGGAAACACCATATATTTT
TRBV4-1	TRBJ1-2	-	few	CASSPLQGGILTPYGYTF	TGCGCCAGCAGCCCGCTTCAAGGGGGGATTCTCACGCCCTATGGCTACACCTTC
TRBV7-8	TRBJ1-1	TRBD1	-	CASSKTGKNTEAFF	TGTGCCAGCAGCAAGACAGGGAAGAACACTGAAGCTTTCTTT
TRBV25-1	TRBJ2-5	TRBD1	-	CASSGVGTVSPETQYF	TGTGCCAGCAGTGGGGTCGGGACAGTCTCTCCCGAGACCCAGTACTTC
TRBV3-1	TRBJ2-1	TRBD2	-	CASRRVAGGDNEQFF	TGTGCCAGCAGGCGCGTAGCGGGAGGTGACAATGAGCAGTTCTTC
TRBV29-1	TRBJ2-1	-	few	CSVELTREVAF	TGCAGCGTTGAATTAACCCGGGAAGTCGCCTTC